This is a list of T cell receptor beta chains from one sample in a study of OX40 agonist ivuxolimab in advanced cancers. Clones were sequenced by immunoSEQ multiplex PCR, and TCRdb holds only the in-frame ones, with some missing. Among approximately 70,000 clones listed, 65% to 90% were seen once. The sequenced sample was CD4+ or CD8+ T cells sorted from blood, obtained in a trial of the OX40 agonist ivuxolimab. Source of these receptors: an adult with an advanced solid tumor such as melanoma, head and neck, liver or kidney cancer. CDR3s include the opening cysteine and the closing phenylalanine or tryptophan. Fields, in order: D gene, J gene, V gene, clone size, CDR3 protein, CDR3 DNA. D genes are given only for firm matches. The listing skips clone size in some rows; elsewhere it reads once, few, many or a size class.

>-|TRBJ2-3|TRBV7-9|-
CASSSVVGTQYF
TGTGCCAGCAGCTCCGTGGTGGGTACGCAGTATTTT
>-|TRBJ1-5|TRBV15|-
CATSSSRDMLPVHNQPQHF
TGTGCCACCAGCAGCAGCCGGGACATGCTGCCCGTCCACAATCAGCCCCAGCATTTT
>-|TRBJ2-5|TRBV21-1|-
CASLRGGRETQYF
TGTGCCAGCCTCAGGGGGGGACGAGAGACCCAGTACTTC
>-|TRBJ1-5|TRBV6-6|-
CASATGGGGNQPQHF
TGTGCCAGCGCTACAGGCGGGGGAGGCAATCAGCCCCAGCATTTT
>-|TRBJ2-5|TRBV7-2|-
CASSPTGGGETQYF
TGTGCCAGCAGCCCCACAGGCGGTGGGGAGACCCAGTACTTC
>TRBD2|TRBJ2-1|TRBV6-1|-
CASSLGTSGGREQFF
TGTGCCAGCAGCCTAGGGACTAGCGGGGGACGCGAGCAGTTCTTC
>-|TRBJ1-5|TRBV7-2|-
CASSFNLGINQPQHF
TGTGCCAGCAGCTTCAATCTGGGTATCAATCAGCCCCAGCATTTT
>-|TRBJ1-5|TRBV6-1|-
CASSEKESNQPQHF
TGTGCCAGCAGTGAAAAGGAGTCAAACCAGCCCCAGCATTTT
>-|TRBJ1-1|TRBV25-1|-
CASSVPGDTEAFF
TGTGCCAGCAGTGTGCCGGGAGACACTGAAGCTTTCTTT
>TRBD2|TRBJ2-2|TRBV27|-
CASQRGGNTGELFF
TGTGCCAGCCAGCGGGGGGGCAACACCGGGGAGCTGTTTTTT
>TRBD1|TRBJ2-7|TRBV2|-
CASSDNRGTYEQYF
TGTGCCAGCAGTGACAACAGGGGTACCTACGAGCAGTACTTC
>TRBD1|TRBJ2-5|TRBV27|few
CASSYRGETQYF
TGTGCCAGCAGTTACAGGGGAGAGACCCAGTACTTC
>TRBD1|TRBJ1-4|TRBV29-1|-
CSARTGSEKLFF
TGCAGCGCCCGGACAGGGAGCGAAAAACTGTTTTTT
>TRBD2|TRBJ2-7|TRBV7-2|-
CASSFRSGASGTYEQYF
TGTGCCAGCAGCTTCAGGTCGGGGGCTAGCGGGACCTACGAGCAGTACTTC
>-|TRBJ1-6|TRBV2|-
CASSEQGGNSPLHF
TGTGCCAGCAGTGAACAGGGAGGGAATTCACCCCTCCACTTT
>-|TRBJ2-7|TRBV11-2|-
CASSLGYAGSYEQYF
TGTGCCAGCAGCTTAGGTTACGCGGGGTCCTACGAGCAGTACTTC